This T cell receptor (beta chain) was recorded in a study of OX40 agonist ivuxolimab in advanced cancers. Regarding the complete study: The costimulatory receptor OX40 (CD134) was targeted by ivuxolimab, a fully human IgG2 agonistic monoclonal antibody. Intravenous ivuxolimab was administered to patients every 2 weeks at six dose levels: 0.01, 0.1, 0.3, 1.5, 3 and 10 mg/kg. Among the roughly 52 dose-escalation patients, some 19 had hepatocellular carcinoma, approximately 15 melanoma, 9 renal cell carcinoma and 9 head and neck cancer. In the dose-escalation cohort, more than 75% of patients were male, and the mean age was roughly 60 years, with a range of roughly 23 to 85. Patients were allowed to have had prior anti-PD-1, anti-PD-L1 or anti-CTLA-4 therapy, and approximately 41% of the dose-escalation patients had previously received checkpoint inhibitors. Partial responses occurred in three dose-escalation patients, of whom one had hepatocellular carcinoma and two had cutaneous melanoma. Peripheral TCRbeta sequencing aimed to test whether ivuxolimab altered TCR sequence diversity and caused clonal T-cell expansion. The monotherapy dose-escalation portion (N ≈ 52 patients) of the phase I ivuxolimab trial is reported in the paper.

Genomic DNA was isolated from the sorted cells so that the TCRbeta CDR3 region could be sequenced. The immunoSEQ Assay was used to sequence the TCRbeta CDR3 regions. Held by TCRdb, this immuneACCESS table contains in-frame sequences only and omits some clones. Under half of the omission traces to an unresolved V gene where checked; the cause of the rest is unknown. The sample table holds some 65,000 clones, of which approximately 86% were seen once. Together, the top ten hold 2% to 2.5% of the sample. CDR1 and CDR2, per the germline V gene, are MDHEN and SYDVKM. The junction shows trimming of 7 bases on V and 6 bases on J, and the gene matches do not reach 9 bases of it. The CDR3 goes from the cysteine to the phenylalanine over 14 residues. Only the CDR3 DNA stays, 42 bases, in frame from base 1. A note on this clone: The antigen it binds to is not known. Qualities for individual bases were not recorded, and no much larger clone is one base off.

Patients with a history of autoimmune disease or receiving systemic immunosuppression were excluded from the trial. Peripheral blood for TCR sequencing was drawn from every dose cohort at baseline, at cycle 4 day 1 and at cycle 7 day 1. Samples were obtained from an open-label, multicenter, first-in-human phase I dose-escalation trial of ivuxolimab. The trial enrolled adults with locally advanced or metastatic head and neck squamous cell, hepatocellular, melanoma or renal cell carcinoma. CD4+ and CD8+ T cells were sorted separately from peripheral blood before TCR sequencing. On the study overall, not on this receptor specifically: In partial responders in the 0.1-3.0 mg/kg groups, normalized peripheral clonal expansion was found to be among the lowest, especially among CD8+ T cells. After ivuxolimab, more expanded clones were found on average in CD8+ T cells than in CD4+ T cells. Low levels of normalized T-cell clonal expansion were also seen in some patients who did not respond. Clonal expansion of both CD4+ and CD8+ blood T cells was observed from baseline to week 6 at doses 0.1 to 3.0 mg/kg. Which antigens the clonally expanded peripheral T cells were specific for was not determined.

Source: CD4+ or CD8+ T cells sorted from blood, taken in a trial of the OX40 agonist ivuxolimab. The TCR was taken from an adult with an advanced solid tumor such as melanoma, head and neck, liver or kidney cancer. Rearrangement joined TRBV28 to TRBJ2-7, with 10 bases aligning to TRBD2. The DNA is TGTGCCAGCACACAAGCGGGGGGGCCATTCGAGCAGTACTTC. This yields the protein CASTQAGGPFEQYF.